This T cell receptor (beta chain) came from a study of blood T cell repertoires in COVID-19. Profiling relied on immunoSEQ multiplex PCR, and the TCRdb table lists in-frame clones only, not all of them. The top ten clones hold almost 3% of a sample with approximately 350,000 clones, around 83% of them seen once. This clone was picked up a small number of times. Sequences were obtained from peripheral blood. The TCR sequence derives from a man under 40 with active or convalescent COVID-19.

CDR3 sequence: CASTVGAGASYEQYF. CDR3 nucleotide sequence: TGTGCCAGCACCGTGGGGGCAGGGGCGAGTTACGAGCAGTACTTC. The chain employs TRBV27 and TRBJ2-7; a weak D match, TRBD1 (6 bases). Germline-derived CDR1 and CDR2 are MNHEY and SMNVEV (reference sequence). V lost 7 bases and J lost 4, with 20 bases in between. The CDR3 consists of 15 residues.